This T cell receptor beta chain was retrieved from a study of OX40 agonist ivuxolimab in advanced cancers. Study background: Participants averaged 60 years of age (range roughly 23 to 90) and were roughly 83% male. General study points: At 0.1 to 3.0 mg/kg and by week 6, CD4+ and CD8+ T cells in the blood had expanded clonally. Certain nonresponders additionally had low normalized T-cell clonal expansion.

Systemic immunosuppression or a history of autoimmune disease excluded patients. The CDR3 runs 15 residues. Trimming took 5 bases from V and 3 from J, leaving 17 bases between them. The germline V gene encodes CDR1 SGHTA and CDR2 FQGNSA. For this clone: Its antigen is as yet unknown.

Sequencing used immunoSEQ multiplex PCR; TCRdb keeps in-frame clones, though not all of them. The sample has 90,000 or so clones, around nine tenths seen once. The input for sequencing was CD4+ or CD8+ T cells sorted from blood, taken in a trial of the OX40 agonist ivuxolimab. V usage is TRBV7-2 and J usage is TRBJ2-7; TRBD2 might be the D (6 bases). This TCR was recovered from an adult with an advanced solid tumor such as melanoma, head and neck, liver or kidney cancer. CDR3 amino acids: CASSPVGTPYYEQYF. The CDR3 region has the DNA TGTGCCAGCAGCCCGGTGGGGACTCCGTACTACGAGCAGTACTTC.